This T cell receptor (beta chain) derives from a study of T cell responses to AZD1222 COVID-19 vaccine. Study observations and caveats: Mapped onto spike, vaccine-associated CD4 TCRs spanned it and were dominant at 160-218 and 743-854.

With regard to this clone: Its matching antigen is unknown.

Clones were sequenced by immunoSEQ multiplex PCR, and TCRdb holds only the in-frame ones, with some missing. The data contain tens of thousands of clones, approximately 86% of them singletons. The V end was cut by 5 bases, the J end by 5 bases, with 18 bases between. This CDR3 contains 15 residues. Germline values: CDR1 SGHAT, CDR2 FQNNGV. This chain links TRBV11-2 with TRBJ1-1; TRBD1 is a possible D gene (5 bases). The receptor comes from an adult who received the AZD1222 COVID-19 vaccine. This specimen consisted of peripheral blood, obtained 28 days after the second AZD1222 dose. The CDR3 loop is CASSLLQGQRTEAFF. The CDR3 DNA sequence: TGTGCCAGCAGCCTCCTCCAGGGCCAGAGGACTGAAGCTTTCTTT.